This is a list of T cell receptor beta chains from one sample in a study of blood T cell repertoires in COVID-19. The protocol was immunoSEQ multiplex PCR, while the TCRdb copy is restricted to in-frame clones and leaves out a portion. The sample shows 55,000 to 70,000 clones, more than 85% of them seen only once. The sequenced sample was peripheral blood. The receptors derive from a man aged 40-55 years with COVID-19, enrolled during active disease. Both conserved end residues are part of each CDR3. D genes are given only for firm matches. A clone size is listed for some rows: how often the clone was seen (once, few, many), or a class if it is expanded.

clone_size: .; v_call: TRBV19; d_call: .; j_call: TRBJ1-2; cdr3_nt: TGTGCCAGTAAACGGACACGCCACAATCTCTATGGCTACACCTTC; cdr3_aa: CASKRTRHNLYGYTF
clone_size: .; v_call: TRBV5-6; d_call: TRBD1; j_call: TRBJ1-2; cdr3_nt: TGTGCCAGCAGCTTGGGCGGCAGGGGGCTTGTTGGCTACACCTTC; cdr3_aa: CASSLGGRGLVGYTF
clone_size: few; v_call: TRBV19; d_call: .; j_call: TRBJ1-5; cdr3_nt: TGTGCCAGTAGTATGAGGCAGGGTACCAATCAGCCCCAGCATTTT; cdr3_aa: CASSMRQGTNQPQHF
clone_size: .; v_call: TRBV4-1; d_call: .; j_call: TRBJ1-2; cdr3_nt: TGCGCCAGCAGCCAAGAGTTTATACTAGTTCTCGATCCCTATGGCTACACCTTC; cdr3_aa: CASSQEFILVLDPYGYTF
clone_size: .; v_call: TRBV14; d_call: .; j_call: TRBJ1-3; cdr3_nt: TGTGCCAGCAGCCAAGATCTGTATTTCGGAAACACCATATATTTT; cdr3_aa: CASSQDLYFGNTIYF
clone_size: .; v_call: TRBV3-1/TRBV3-2; d_call: TRBD1; j_call: TRBJ2-2; cdr3_nt: TGTGCCAGCAGCCAAGAGGACAGGGGGCCGTACACCGGGGAGCTGTTTTTT; cdr3_aa: CASSQEDRGPYTGELFF
clone_size: .; v_call: TRBV9; d_call: TRBD2; j_call: TRBJ2-1; cdr3_nt: TGTGCCAGCAGCGTGGAAGGGGGATTCACTAGCGGAATTGAGCAGTTCTTC; cdr3_aa: CASSVEGGFTSGIEQFF
clone_size: .; v_call: TRBV21-1; d_call: .; j_call: TRBJ2-1; cdr3_nt: TGTGCCAGCAGCAAAGCGGGCAGAAGCTCCTACAATGAGCAGTTCTTC; cdr3_aa: CASSKAGRSSYNEQFF
clone_size: .; v_call: TRBV19; d_call: .; j_call: TRBJ1-2; cdr3_nt: TGTGCCAGTAGGATGACAGGTCATAACTATGGCTACACCTTC; cdr3_aa: CASRMTGHNYGYTF
clone_size: .; v_call: TRBV28; d_call: TRBD1; j_call: TRBJ1-1; cdr3_nt: TGTGCCAGCAGCCGGGACAGGTTGAACACTGAAGCTTTCTTT; cdr3_aa: CASSRDRLNTEAFF
clone_size: once; v_call: TRBV7-8; d_call: .; j_call: TRBJ1-1; cdr3_nt: TGTGCCAGCAGCTCTGAGTTGAACACTGAAGCTTTCTTT; cdr3_aa: CASSSELNTEAFF
clone_size: .; v_call: TRBV5-6; d_call: TRBD1; j_call: TRBJ1-1; cdr3_nt: TGTGCCAGCAGGGGACAGGGATCTGGCACTGAAGCTTTCTTT; cdr3_aa: CASRGQGSGTEAFF
clone_size: .; v_call: TRBV2; d_call: .; j_call: TRBJ1-5; cdr3_nt: TGTGCCAGCAGTTGGCAGGGGATTCCCAATCAGCCCCAGCATTTT; cdr3_aa: CASSWQGIPNQPQHF
clone_size: once; v_call: TRBV7-2; d_call: TRBD2; j_call: TRBJ2-1; cdr3_nt: TGTGCCAGCAGCTTATCTAGCGGGGGGGCCAATGAGCAGTTCTTC; cdr3_aa: CASSLSSGGANEQFF
clone_size: .; v_call: TRBV5-1; d_call: TRBD1; j_call: TRBJ2-7; cdr3_nt: TGCGCCAGCAGCTTGGCCGGGACAGGTAGCTACGAGCAGTACTTC; cdr3_aa: CASSLAGTGSYEQYF
clone_size: .; v_call: TRBV6-6; d_call: TRBD1; j_call: TRBJ1-4; cdr3_nt: TGTGCCAGCAGACCACCGGGACAGGGGTATGAAAAACTGTTTTTT; cdr3_aa: CASRPPGQGYEKLFF
clone_size: .; v_call: TRBV4-1; d_call: TRBD2; j_call: TRBJ2-4; cdr3_nt: TGCGCCAGCAGCCAGGGACTAGCGGGGGGTCTGGGCAAAAACATTCAGTACTTC; cdr3_aa: CASSQGLAGGLGKNIQYF
clone_size: .; v_call: TRBV28; d_call: TRBD1; j_call: TRBJ2-7; cdr3_nt: TGTGCCAGCGGGACAGGGGGCGTCAGCTCCTACGAGCAGTACTTC; cdr3_aa: CASGTGGVSSYEQYF
clone_size: .; v_call: TRBV9; d_call: .; j_call: TRBJ2-2; cdr3_nt: TGTGCCAGCAGTTTGGACAGTGACACCGGGGAGCTGTTTTTT; cdr3_aa: CASSLDSDTGELFF
clone_size: .; v_call: TRBV28; d_call: .; j_call: TRBJ2-3; cdr3_nt: TGTGCCACCGGCGGCCGGGGGGCCACAGATACGCAGTATTTT; cdr3_aa: CATGGRGATDTQYF